A single sample gave rise to the 30 T cell receptor beta chains below, sequenced in a study of blood T cell repertoires in COVID-19. Repertoires were generated with immunoSEQ multiplex PCR, while TCRdb's copy carries only in-frame clones and drops some. The sample holds around 160,000 clones, roughly 84% seen once. Sequencing used PBMCs or T cells enriched from blood (not recorded which). These receptors were taken from a woman in her fifties or sixties who had been exposed to COVID-19.

The chain joins TRBV11-2 to TRBJ2-3; a weak D match, TRBD1 (6 bases). The CDR3 runs 17 residues. Germline assignment: CDR1 SGHAT and CDR2 FQNNGV. Trimming removed 1 base from V and 2 bases from J, with 16 bases in between. The CDR3 reads CASSLVASGQLTDTQYF. CDR3 sequence (DNA): TGTGCCAGCAGCTTAGTTGCATCCGGACAGCTCACAGATACGCAGTATTTT. Full variable domain (outside the CDR3, taken from reference TRBV11-2 and TRBJ2-3): EAGVAQSPRYKIIEKRQSVAFWCNPISGHATLYWYQQILGQGPKLLIQFQNNGVVDDSQLPKDRFSAERLKGVDSTLKIQPAKLEDSAVYLCASSLVASGQLTDTQYFGPGTRLTVL.

V gene TRBV7-9 combines with J gene TRBJ2-5; D possibly corresponds to TRBD2 (6 bases). The CDR3 has 16 amino acids. V was clipped by 3 bases and J by 4 bases, with 18 bases between them. The germline V gene has CDR1 SEHNR and CDR2 FQNEAQ (reference sequence). This CDR3 reads CASSLDIQRVLETQYF. The CDR3 nucleotides are TGTGCCAGCAGCTTGGATATCCAGCGGGTACTAGAGACCCAGTACTTC.

V is TRBV9 and J is TRBJ2-7, with TRBD2 matching over 13 bases. In germline, CDR1 is SGDLS, CDR2 YYNGEE. The CDR3 totals 15 residues. Trimming took 4 bases from V and 5 from J; bases not matched to a gene: 6. The CDR3 region has the DNA TGTGCCAGCAGCCCGCTGACTAGCGGGGGGAACGAGCAGTACTTC. This sequence encodes CASSPLTSGGNEQYF.

This sequence joins TRBV7-9 and TRBJ2-6; no clear D gene. In germline, CDR1 is SEHNR, CDR2 FQNEAQ (reference sequence). Trimming shortened V by 1 base and J by 4 bases, and 8 bases separated the two germline ends. The CDR3 runs to 15 residues. The CDR3 sequence: CASSLGPSGANVLTF. The DNA of the CDR3 is TGTGCCAGCAGCTTAGGTCCCTCGGGGGCCAACGTCCTGACTTTC.

The chain couples TRBV9 to TRBJ1-1; TRBD1 matches at 9 bases. The CDR3 covers 14 residues. Germline V gene sequence: CDR1 SGDLS, CDR2 YYNGEE. After removal of 3 bases from V and 4 bases from J, the junction contained 4 bases not matched to a gene. The CDR3 reads CASSEQGAGTEAFF. The CDR3 region has the DNA TGTGCCAGCAGCGAACAGGGGGCGGGCACTGAAGCTTTCTTT. The variable domain in full, completed from reference TRBV9 and TRBJ1-1, reads DSGVTQTPKHLITATGQRVTLRCSPRSGDLSVYWYQQSLDQGLQFLIQYYNGEERAKGNILERFSAQQFPDLHSELNLSSLELGDSALYFCASSEQGAGTEAFFGQGTRLTVV.

This chain uses TRBV19 with TRBJ1-1, with a tentative D call TRBD1 (5 bases). The V gene lost 1 base and the J gene lost 1 base, with 7 bases spanning the gap. Germline V gene data show CDR1 as LNHDA and CDR2 as SQIVND (reference sequence). The CDR3 sequence is 14 residues long. This chain's CDR3 is CASSIGQGNTEAFF. The CDR3 DNA reads as TGTGCCAGTAGTATAGGGCAGGGGAACACTGAAGCTTTCTTT.

A word on this clone: An end of the junction does not agree with germline; a read error may underlie this. The gene calls are TRBV12-3 or TRBV12-4 and TRBJ2-3; 9 bases are shared with TRBD1. The CDR3 length is 11 residues. The CDR3 is CASSPGQGETF. For the CDR3, the DNA is TGTGCCAGCAGTCCGGGACAGGGCGAAACTTTT.

The V gene is TRBV10-3, the J gene TRBJ2-1; no reliable D call. Looked up from germline, CDR1 is ENHRY and CDR2 is SYGVKD. This CDR3 spans 15 amino acids. V was cut by 0 bases and J by 3 bases, with 9 bases left in between. The CDR3 region is CAISESGAGYNEQFF. CDR3 sequence (DNA): TGTGCCATCAGTGAGTCTGGAGCCGGCTACAATGAGCAGTTCTTC.

This chain links TRBV5-1 with TRBJ2-5, with 8 bases aligning to TRBD2. Germline V CDR1 and CDR2: SGHRS, YFSETQ. The CDR3 loop spans 16 amino acids. V lost 4 bases to trimming and J lost 2 bases; unmatched junction nucleotides: 10. The DNA for the CDR3 is TGCGCCAGCAGCCCCAACTGGGCTAGCGGGCAAGAGACCCAGTACTTC. This gives the protein CASSPNWASGQETQYF.

This chain links TRBV20-1 with TRBJ2-5; D unresolved. Looked up from germline, CDR1 is DFQATT and CDR2 is SNEGSKA (reference sequence). V was cut by 3 bases and J by 0 bases, with 2 bases left in between. The CDR3 length is 11 residues. The CDR3 DNA is TGCAGTGCTAGCTACCAAGAGACCCAGTACTTC. Protein product: CSASYQETQYF.

The chain couples TRBV5-4 to TRBJ1-1, with 10 positions matching TRBD1. Trimming at V came to 5 bases and at J to 10 bases, leaving 8 bases not matched to a gene. CDR3 size: 13 residues. Germline V CDR1 and CDR2: SGHNT, YYREEE (reference sequence). The CDR3 DNA reads TGTGCCAGCAGGTCCGACAGGGGGCGGGGAGCTTTCTTT. This gives the protein CASRSDRGRGAFF.

The V call is TRBV18, the J call TRBJ1-2, with 10 bases that match TRBD1. With V trimmed by 3 bases and J by 7 bases, 5 bases remained unmatched. CDR1 KGHSH and CDR2 LQKENI come from the germline V gene. The CDR3 has 14 residues. The CDR3 is CASSPKGQGVGYTF. CDR3 nucleotide sequence: TGTGCCAGCTCACCCAAAGGACAGGGGGTTGGCTACACCTTC.

The V and J genes are TRBV11-2 and TRBJ2-1, with D perhaps matching TRBD2 (7 bases). Germline lookup yields CDR1 SGHAT and CDR2 FQNNGV. The germline V and J ends were trimmed by 7 bases and 8 bases, with 21 bases remaining between them. The CDR3 totals 15 residues. CDR3 DNA sequence: TGTGCCAGCACCCCCCGGGGGGCCGCTAATGATGAGCAGTTCTTC. This translates into CASTPRGAANDEQFF.

The chain couples TRBV7-8 to TRBJ2-7; weak D call: TRBD1 (6 bases). Trimming stripped 3 bases from V and 2 bases from J, with 11 bases between. Germline assignment: CDR1 SGHVS and CDR2 FQNEAQ. The CDR3 is 14 amino acids. CDR3 nucleotide sequence: TGTGCCAGCAGCTTGGAACAGGGAGCCTACGAGCAGTACTTC. Translated, it gives CASSLEQGAYEQYF.

This chain uses TRBV7-2 with TRBJ1-2, with TRBD1 matching 9 bases. CDR3 length equals 15 residues. Germline CDR1 is SGHTA and CDR2 is FQGNSA. V shed 4 bases and J 5 bases; nucleotides not matched to a gene: 8. The chain's CDR3 is CASSWKTGGKYGYTF. In DNA form, the CDR3 reads TGTGCCAGCAGCTGGAAGACAGGGGGGAAATATGGCTACACCTTC.

This chain joins TRBV9 and TRBJ1-1; TRBD1 matches at 7 bases. Unmatched junction bases numbered 7, after V lost 0 bases and J lost 5 bases. The germline V gene encodes CDR1 SGDLS and CDR2 YYNGEE. The CDR3 contains 15 residues. The CDR3 sequence is CASSVDGDRWTEAFF. In nucleotides, the CDR3 is TGTGCCAGCAGCGTAGATGGGGACAGATGGACTGAAGCTTTCTTT.

The rearrangement joins TRBV24-1 to TRBJ2-3, with TRBD1 as a possible D gene (5 bases). CDR1 and CDR2 from the germline V gene are KGHDR and SFDVKD. The CDR3 is 16 residues long. Trimming cost V 4 bases and J 2 bases, with 15 bases left between them. CDR3 sequence: CATSEGRTGSTDTQYF. The CDR3 DNA is TGTGCCACCAGTGAAGGCAGAACAGGATCCACAGATACGCAGTATTTT.

With respect to this clone: The same CDR3 is also encoded by other DNA sequences in this sample. The chain recombines TRBV19 with TRBJ2-1, with 9 bases that match TRBD2. CDR3 size: 15 residues. V was pared by 11 bases and J by 8 bases, with 16 bases of the junction left unmatched. Germline CDR1 reads LNHDA; CDR2 reads SQIVND (reference sequence). Here the CDR3 reads CASRGLAGSLDEQFF. The CDR3 nucleotides read TGTGCCTCGAGGGGGCTAGCGGGATCGCTCGATGAGCAGTTCTTC.

The chain has TRBV21-1 and TRBJ1-1. TRBV21-1 is reported as a pseudogene. The CDR3 extends over 17 amino acids. In DNA form, the CDR3 reads TGTGCCAGCCCCCAACCAGGAGAGAGGGGAGGGGGGACTGAAGCTTTCTTT. The encoded protein is CASPQPGERGGGTEAFF.

This chain connects TRBV7-2 to TRBJ1-3; 10 bases align to TRBD1. This CDR3 region has 16 residues. With V trimmed by 7 bases and J by 0 bases, 6 bases remained unmatched. CDR1 is SGHTA and CDR2 is FQGNSA in the germline V gene. CDR3 sequence: CASIPDRGPSGNTIYF. CDR3 bases: TGTGCCAGCATCCCCGACAGGGGGCCCTCTGGAAACACCATATATTTT.

This clone was picked up a small number of times. The rearrangement links TRBV6-5 to TRBJ1-1; maybe TRBD1 (6 bases). CDR1 MNHEY and CDR2 SVGAGI come from the germline V gene. This CDR3 spans 13 amino acids. V lost 7 bases to trimming and J lost 4 bases, with 13 bases between them. The CDR3 nucleotides read TGTGCCAGCACACCCACAGGGAGCACTGAAGCTTTCTTT. Translated: CASTPTGSTEAFF.

The rearrangement joins TRBV19 to TRBJ2-1, with D possibly being TRBD1 (5 bases). The ends were cut back, 3 bases at V and 4 bases at J, with 13 bases in the middle. The CDR3 contains 15 residues. Germline V gene lookup returns CDR1 LNHDA and CDR2 SQIVND (reference sequence). The CDR3 DNA reads as TGTGCCAGTAGTATCAACTCACAGGAGTACAATGAGCAGTTCTTC. This translates into CASSINSQEYNEQFF.

The chain employs TRBV19 and TRBJ1-5; D gene ambiguous. The CDR3 is made up of 15 amino acids. Per germline, CDR1 LNHDA and CDR2 SQIVND (reference sequence). V was trimmed by 7 bases and J by 1 base, leaving 14 bases between them. CDR3 nucleotides: TGTGCCAGTACCACTCAAGCGGGCAGCAATCAGCCCCAGCATTTT. This translates into CASTTQAGSNQPQHF.

V gene TRBV10-1 combines with J gene TRBJ2-7; tentative D call: TRBD2 (6 bases). Trimming removed 6 bases at V and 7 bases at J, with 16 bases between. The CDR3 is 13 amino acids. Germline CDR1 and CDR2: WNHNN and SYGVQD (reference sequence). The CDR3, as DNA: TGCGCCAGCAGCTCCGGAGGGCCTAGGGAGCAGTACTTC. This translates into CASSSGGPREQYF.

The chain has TRBV6-4 and TRBJ2-3; TRBD2 is a possible D gene (5 bases). Germline CDR1 and CDR2: MRHNA and SNTAGT. There are 14 residues in the CDR3. V was pared by 8 bases and J by 0 bases, with 12 bases between. CDR3 coding DNA: TGTGCCAGCGCCAAACGGGGTAGCACAGATACGCAGTATTTT. It yields the protein CASAKRGSTDTQYF.

V is TRBV11-2 and J is TRBJ2-4; TRBD2 is a possible D gene (6 bases). CDR3 length: 15 residues. V was cut by 7 bases and J by 3 bases, with 16 bases left in between. Germline assignment: CDR1 SGHAT and CDR2 FQNNGV. CDR3 residues: CASTPIRGFKNIQYF. As DNA, the CDR3 is TGTGCCAGCACCCCTATCCGGGGGTTCAAAAACATTCAGTACTTC.

This clone was recorded a few times. The chain uses TRBV15 and TRBJ1-5; TRBD1 agrees at 8 bases. Germline V gene data show CDR1 as LNHNV and CDR2 as YYDKDF (reference sequence). The CDR3 sequence is 14 residues long. The junction had 3 bases not matched to a gene; V was cut back by 5 bases and J by 3 bases. The CDR3 sequence is CATSRTGYNQPQHF. In DNA form, the CDR3 reads TGTGCCACCAGCCGGACAGGGTACAATCAGCCCCAGCATTTT.

The chain employs TRBV9 and TRBJ2-1; 11 bases align to TRBD2. CDR3 length equals 14 residues. Germline values: CDR1 SGDLS, CDR2 YYNGEE. J was trimmed by 9 bases and V by 10 bases; bases with no gene match: 12. CDR3 sequence (DNA): TGTGCCTCAGACGGGGGGACTAGCGGAGTTGAGCAGTTCTTC. Translating it yields CASDGGTSGVEQFF.

In this sample, this clone turned up a few times. The chain is built from TRBV10-3 and TRBJ2-1; 9 bases line up with TRBD2. This CDR3 has 14 amino acids. Germline lookup yields CDR1 ENHRY and CDR2 SYGVKD. V was pared by 2 bases and J by 8 bases, with 4 bases of the junction left unmatched. The CDR3 loop reads CAISEGTSLDEQFF. The CDR3 DNA follows: TGTGCCATCAGTGAGGGGACTAGCCTCGATGAGCAGTTCTTC.

The gene calls are TRBV19 and TRBJ1-4; D perhaps matches TRBD1 (5 bases). Germline CDR1 is LNHDA and CDR2 is SQIVND (reference sequence). The CDR3 runs to 15 residues. V lost 3 bases, J lost 6 bases, and 14 bases lay in between. In DNA, the CDR3 is TGTGCCAGTAGTATCGGCAGGGCGCATGATGAAAAACTGTTTTTT. Translated, it gives CASSIGRAHDEKLFF.